The clone carrying this T cell receptor (beta chain) was counted a few times. The CDR3 extends over 16 amino acids. CDR1 MNHEY and CDR2 SVGAGI come from the germline V gene. The V gene end was trimmed by 6 bases and the J gene end by 5 bases; junction bases not matched to a gene: 14. This entry belongs to a study of human T cells and chemical hapten exposure. Time point reported: patch test 2, 6 weeks after DPC sensitization. The treatment: therapeutic diphenylcyclopropenone sensitization with weekly scalp DPC. The drawing of blood occurred before each patch test was applied. TCRdb re-derived calls from the RACE reads in MiXCR, one entry per CDR3 protein. Of a few hundred thousand distinct CDR3 sequences in the sample, roughly 6.3% were seen once.

This TCR came from a woman under 30 with alopecia areata. Some clones in this sample may be carry-over from other donors' samples. The sample in question was whole blood, obtained in connection with sensitization to the hapten diphenylcyclopropenone (DPC). The V and J genes are TRBV6-5 and TRBJ2-3; TRBD2 matches at 7 bases. The CDR3 loop reads CASSPPAGGGEDTQYF. In nucleotides, the CDR3 is TGTGCCAGCAGCCCCCCGGCTGGGGGGGGGGAAGATACGCAGTATTTT.